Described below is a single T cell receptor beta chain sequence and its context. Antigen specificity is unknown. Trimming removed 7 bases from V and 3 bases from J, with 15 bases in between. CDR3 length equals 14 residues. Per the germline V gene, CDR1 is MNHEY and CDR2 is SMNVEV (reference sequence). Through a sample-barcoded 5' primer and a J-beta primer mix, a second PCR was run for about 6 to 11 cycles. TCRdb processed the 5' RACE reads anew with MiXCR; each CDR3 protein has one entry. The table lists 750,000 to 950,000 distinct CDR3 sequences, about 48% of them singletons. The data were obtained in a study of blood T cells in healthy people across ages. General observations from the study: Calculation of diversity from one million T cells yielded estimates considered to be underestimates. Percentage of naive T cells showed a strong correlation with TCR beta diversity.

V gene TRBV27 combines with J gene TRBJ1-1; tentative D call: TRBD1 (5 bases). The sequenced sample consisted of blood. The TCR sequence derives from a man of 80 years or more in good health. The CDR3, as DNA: TGTGCCAGCATGGATGGGGGGAGGTACACTGAAGCTTTCTTT. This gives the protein CASMDGGRYTEAFF.